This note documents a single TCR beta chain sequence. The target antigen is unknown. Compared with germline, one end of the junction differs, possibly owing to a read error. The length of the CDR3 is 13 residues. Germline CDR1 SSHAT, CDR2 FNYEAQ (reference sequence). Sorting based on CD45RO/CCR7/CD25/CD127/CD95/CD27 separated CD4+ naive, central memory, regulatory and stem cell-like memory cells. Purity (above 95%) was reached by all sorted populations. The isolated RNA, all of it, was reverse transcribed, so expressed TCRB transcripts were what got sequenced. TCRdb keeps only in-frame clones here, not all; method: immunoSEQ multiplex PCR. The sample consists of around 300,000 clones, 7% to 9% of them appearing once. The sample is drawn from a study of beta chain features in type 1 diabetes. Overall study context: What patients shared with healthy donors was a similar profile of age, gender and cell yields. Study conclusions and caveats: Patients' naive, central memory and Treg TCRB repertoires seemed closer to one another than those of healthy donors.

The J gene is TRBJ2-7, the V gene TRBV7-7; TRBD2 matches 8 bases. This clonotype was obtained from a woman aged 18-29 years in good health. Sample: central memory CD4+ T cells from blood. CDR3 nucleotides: TGTGCTAGCAGCTTAAGCGGGAGCTACGAGCAGTACTTC. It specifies CASSLSGSYEQYF. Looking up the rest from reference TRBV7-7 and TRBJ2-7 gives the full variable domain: GAGVSQSPRYKVTKRGQDVTLRCDPISSHATLYWYQQALGQGPEFLTYFNYEAQPDKSGLPSDRFSAERPEGSISTLTIQRTEQRDSAMYRCASSLSGSYEQYFGPGTRLTVT.